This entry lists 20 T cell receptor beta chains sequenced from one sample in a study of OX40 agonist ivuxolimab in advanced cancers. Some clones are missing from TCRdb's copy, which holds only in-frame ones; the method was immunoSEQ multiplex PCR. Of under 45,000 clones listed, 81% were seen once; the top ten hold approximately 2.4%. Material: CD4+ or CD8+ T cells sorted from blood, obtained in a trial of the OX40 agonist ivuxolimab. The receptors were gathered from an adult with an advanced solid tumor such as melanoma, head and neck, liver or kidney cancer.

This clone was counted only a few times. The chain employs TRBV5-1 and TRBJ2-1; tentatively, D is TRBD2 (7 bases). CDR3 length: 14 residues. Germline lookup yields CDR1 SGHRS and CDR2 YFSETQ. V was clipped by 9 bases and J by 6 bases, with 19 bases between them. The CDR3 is CATRRGAGPNEQFF. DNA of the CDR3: TGCGCCACCAGACGGGGGGCCGGCCCCAATGAGCAGTTCTTC.

Here the CDR3 reads CASSVGATGSGIDTQYF. The DNA for the CDR3 is TGTGCCAGCAGCGTAGGCGCGACGGGTAGCGGAATAGATACGCAGTATTTT. The rearrangement joins TRBV9 to TRBJ2-3; a weak D match, TRBD2 (6 bases). Trimming cost V 0 bases and J 5 bases, with 19 bases left between them. This CDR3 is 17 amino acids long. Looked up from germline, CDR1 is SGDLS and CDR2 is YYNGEE.

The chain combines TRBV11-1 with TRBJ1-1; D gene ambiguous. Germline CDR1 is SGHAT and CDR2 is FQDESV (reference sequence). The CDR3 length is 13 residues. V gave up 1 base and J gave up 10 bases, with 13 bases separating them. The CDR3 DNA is TGTGCCAGCAGCTTAGAGTTGGGGAGAGGAGCTTTCTTT. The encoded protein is CASSLELGRGAFF.

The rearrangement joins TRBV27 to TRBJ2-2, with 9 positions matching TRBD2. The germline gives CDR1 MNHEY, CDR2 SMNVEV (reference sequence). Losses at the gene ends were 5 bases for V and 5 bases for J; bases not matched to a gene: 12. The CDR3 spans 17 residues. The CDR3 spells CASSAYGGRVGTGELFF. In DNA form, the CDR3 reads TGTGCCAGCAGTGCCTACGGCGGGAGGGTTGGGACCGGGGAGCTGTTTTTT.

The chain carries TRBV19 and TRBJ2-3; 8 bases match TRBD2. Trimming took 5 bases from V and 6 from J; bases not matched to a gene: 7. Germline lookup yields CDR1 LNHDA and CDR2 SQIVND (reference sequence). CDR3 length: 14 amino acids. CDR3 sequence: CASSSGLGADTQYF. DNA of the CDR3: TGTGCCAGTAGTTCGGGACTAGGGGCCGATACGCAGTATTTT.

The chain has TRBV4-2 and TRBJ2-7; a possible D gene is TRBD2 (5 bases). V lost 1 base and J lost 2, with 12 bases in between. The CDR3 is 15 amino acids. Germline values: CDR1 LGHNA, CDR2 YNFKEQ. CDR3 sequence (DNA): TGTGCCAGCAGCCAAGGAGGGAGACTGACCTACGAGCAGTACTTC. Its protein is CASSQGGRLTYEQYF.

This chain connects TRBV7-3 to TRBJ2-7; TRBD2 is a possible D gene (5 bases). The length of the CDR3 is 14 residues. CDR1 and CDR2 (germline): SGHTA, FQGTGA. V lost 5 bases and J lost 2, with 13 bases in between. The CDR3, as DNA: TGTGCCAGCAGCCAGTCCGGAGGTCCCTACGAGCAGTACTTC. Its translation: CASSQSGGPYEQYF.

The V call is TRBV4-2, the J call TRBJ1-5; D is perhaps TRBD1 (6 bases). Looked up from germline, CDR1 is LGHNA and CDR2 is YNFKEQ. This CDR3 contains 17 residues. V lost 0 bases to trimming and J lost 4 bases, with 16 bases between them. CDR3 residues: CASSQDLGGQGNQPQHF. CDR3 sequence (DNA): TGTGCCAGCAGCCAAGATCTAGGTGGGCAGGGGAATCAGCCCCAGCATTTT.

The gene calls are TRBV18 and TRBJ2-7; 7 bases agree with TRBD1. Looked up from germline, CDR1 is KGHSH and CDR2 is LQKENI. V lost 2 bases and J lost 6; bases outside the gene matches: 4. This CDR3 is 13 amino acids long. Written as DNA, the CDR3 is TGTGCCAGCTCACCAAGTGACAGGGCCGAGCAGTACTTC. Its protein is CASSPSDRAEQYF.

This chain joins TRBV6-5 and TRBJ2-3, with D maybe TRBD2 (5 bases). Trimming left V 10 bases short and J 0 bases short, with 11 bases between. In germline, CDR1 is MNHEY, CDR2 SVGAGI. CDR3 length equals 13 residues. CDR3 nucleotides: TGTGCCACCCTCTCGGGAAGCACAGATACGCAGTATTTT. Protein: CATLSGSTDTQYF.

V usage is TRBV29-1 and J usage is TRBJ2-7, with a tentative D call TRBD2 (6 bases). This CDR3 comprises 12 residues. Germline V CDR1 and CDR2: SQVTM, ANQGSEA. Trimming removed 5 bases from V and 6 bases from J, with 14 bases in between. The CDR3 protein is CSVKGLSFEQYF. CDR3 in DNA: TGCAGCGTTAAGGGACTTTCTTTCGAGCAGTACTTC.

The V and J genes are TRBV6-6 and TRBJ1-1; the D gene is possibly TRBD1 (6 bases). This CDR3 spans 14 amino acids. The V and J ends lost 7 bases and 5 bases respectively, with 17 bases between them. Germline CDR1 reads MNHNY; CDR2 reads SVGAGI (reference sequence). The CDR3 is CASTPRAGATEAFF. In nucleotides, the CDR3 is TGTGCCAGCACCCCTCGGGCGGGGGCGACTGAAGCTTTCTTT.

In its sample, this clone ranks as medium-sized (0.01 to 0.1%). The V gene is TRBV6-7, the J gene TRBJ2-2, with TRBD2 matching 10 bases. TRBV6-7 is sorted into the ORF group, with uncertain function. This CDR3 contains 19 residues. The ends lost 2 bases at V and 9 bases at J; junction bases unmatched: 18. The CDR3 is CASSYRLAGGNIPRRELFF. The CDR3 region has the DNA TGTGCCAGCAGTTACAGGTTAGCGGGAGGAAACATTCCAAGGAGGGAGCTGTTTTTT.

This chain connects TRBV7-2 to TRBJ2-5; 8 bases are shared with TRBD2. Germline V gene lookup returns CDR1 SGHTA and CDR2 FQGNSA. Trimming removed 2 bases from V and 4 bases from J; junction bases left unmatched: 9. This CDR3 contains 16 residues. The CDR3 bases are TGTGCCAGCAGCTTACTGGGACTAGGGATCATAGAGACCCAGTACTTC. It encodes CASSLLGLGIIETQYF. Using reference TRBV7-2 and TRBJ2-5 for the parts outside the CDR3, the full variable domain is GAGVSQSPSNKVTEKGKDVELRCDPISGHTALYWYRQSLGQGLEFLIYFQGNSAPDKSGLPSDRFSAERTGGSVSTLTIQRTQQEDSAVYLCASSLLGLGIIETQYFGPGTRLLVL.

CDR3 nucleotide sequence: TGTGCCAGCAGCTTAGATAGGATAACAGATACGCAGTATTTT. Amino acids: CASSLDRITDTQYF. The chain is built from TRBV11-2 and TRBJ2-3; no clear D. The length of the CDR3 is 14 residues. The germline V gene encodes CDR1 SGHAT and CDR2 FQNNGV. Trimming stripped 0 bases from V and 3 bases from J, with 7 bases between. Filled out from reference TRBV11-2 and TRBJ2-3, the complete variable domain reads EAGVAQSPRYKIIEKRQSVAFWCNPISGHATLYWYQQILGQGPKLLIQFQNNGVVDDSQLPKDRFSAERLKGVDSTLKIQPAKLEDSAVYLCASSLDRITDTQYFGPGTRLTVL.

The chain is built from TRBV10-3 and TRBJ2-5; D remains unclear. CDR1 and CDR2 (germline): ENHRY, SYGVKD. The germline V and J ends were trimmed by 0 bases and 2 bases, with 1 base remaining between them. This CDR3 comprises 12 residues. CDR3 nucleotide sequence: TGTGCCATCAGTGAGTCTCAAGAGACCCAGTACTTC. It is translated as CAISESQETQYF.

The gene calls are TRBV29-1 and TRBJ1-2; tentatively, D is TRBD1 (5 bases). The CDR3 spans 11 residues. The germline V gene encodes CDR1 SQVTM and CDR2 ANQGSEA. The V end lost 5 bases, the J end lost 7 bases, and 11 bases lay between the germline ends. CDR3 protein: CSVLQGGGYTF. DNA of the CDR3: TGCAGCGTTCTGCAGGGTGGTGGCTACACCTTC.

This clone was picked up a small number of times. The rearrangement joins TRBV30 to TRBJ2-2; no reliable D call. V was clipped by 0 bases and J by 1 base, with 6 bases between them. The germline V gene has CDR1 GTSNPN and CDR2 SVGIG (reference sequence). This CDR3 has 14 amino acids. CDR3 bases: TGTGCCTGGAGTGTTGGTCGGAACACCGGGGAGCTGTTTTTT. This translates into CAWSVGRNTGELFF.

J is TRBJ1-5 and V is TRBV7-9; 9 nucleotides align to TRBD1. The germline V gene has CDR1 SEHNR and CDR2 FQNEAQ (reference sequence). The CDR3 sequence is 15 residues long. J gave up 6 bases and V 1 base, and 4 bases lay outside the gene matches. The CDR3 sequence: CASSLVGQGIQPQHF. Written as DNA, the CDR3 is TGTGCCAGCAGCTTAGTCGGACAGGGGATTCAGCCCCAGCATTTT.

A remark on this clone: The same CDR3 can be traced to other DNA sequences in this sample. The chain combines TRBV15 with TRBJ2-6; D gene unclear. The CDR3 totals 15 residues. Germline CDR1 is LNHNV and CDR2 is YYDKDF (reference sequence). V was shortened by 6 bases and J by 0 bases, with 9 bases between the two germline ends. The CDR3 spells CATSSQISGANVLTF. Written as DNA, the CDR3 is TGTGCCACCAGTAGTCAAATCTCTGGGGCCAACGTCCTGACTTTC.